This T cell receptor (beta chain) was identified during a study of T cells in Graves' hyperthyroidism and ophthalmopathy. About the study: Peripheral blood was drawn at first diagnosis, prior to all treatment.

The CDR3 totals 16 residues. The germline gives CDR1 SSHAT, CDR2 FNYEAQ (reference sequence). About this clonotype itself: Antigen unknown. At one of its ends the junction is not consistent with the germline gene, which may arise from a read error.

Overall study results and limits: Patients with ophthalmopathy were separated from those with stable hyperthyroidism by a 13 V-J model.

Diagnoses used clinical symptoms, serum thyroxine and TRAb, thyroid ultrasound and orbital computed tomography. TCR beta CDR3 region amplification was performed from RNA transcripts. Initially, a first-round RT-PCR of the TCR CDR3 employed the HTBI primer set. TCRdb re-called the multiplex PCR reads with MiXCR, one entry per CDR3 protein. The table shows about 640,000 distinct CDR3 sequences, with more than 12% occurring only once. Sequenced sample: blood. The rearrangement joins TRBV7-7 to TRBJ2-2; 11 bases fit TRBD2. The TCR was taken from a woman between 45 and 60 years old with Graves' ophthalmopathy. The CDR3 DNA sequence: TGTGCTAGCAGCCCAGTGGCTAGCGGGAGGTCCGGGGAGCTGTTTTTT. Protein: CASSPVASGRSGELFF.